This T cell receptor (beta chain) stems from a study of human T cells and chemical hapten exposure. One entry per CDR3 protein, called by TCRdb with MiXCR from the RACE reads. The sample records about 140,000 distinct CDR3 sequences, roughly 12% being singletons. Time point: patch test 2, 6 weeks after DPC sensitization. The treatment here: therapeutic diphenylcyclopropenone sensitization with weekly scalp DPC. The study drew its donors from alopecia patients who were 18 to 70 years old and suitable for DPC. V lost 6 bases to trimming and J lost 4 bases; unmatched junction nucleotides: 7. The CDR3 covers 15 residues. CDR1 is SGHNT and CDR2 is YENEEA in the germline V gene.

The chain has TRBV11-3 and TRBJ2-3; 10 bases are a match to TRBD1. This sequence originates from a woman aged 45-60 years with alopecia areata. Some clones in this sample may be carry-over from other donors' samples. Sample: whole blood, taken in connection with sensitization to the hapten diphenylcyclopropenone (DPC). CDR3 coding DNA: TGTGCCAGCAGTGCAGTGGGGACAGGGGCAGATACGCAGTATTTT. This translates into CASSAVGTGADTQYF.